This T cell receptor (beta chain) emerged from a study of T cells after yellow fever vaccination. The study, taken as a whole, reports: Weaker overall was a secondary response that nonetheless peaked faster, on day 5 versus 15.

TCRdb re-called the 5' RACE reads with MiXCR, one entry per CDR3 protein. Of some 250,000 distinct CDR3 sequences in the sample, 6.5% to 8.5% were seen once. V lost 10 bases, J lost 6 bases, and 16 bases lay in between. The germline gives CDR1 MDHEN, CDR2 SYDVKM. CDR3 length: 12 residues. This clonotype was recorded at least ten times. Its target is not known. The chain recombines TRBV28 with TRBJ2-7; D not certain. Here the sequenced sample was CD4+ T cells sorted from PBMCs, taken 15 days after the yellow fever booster vaccination. This receptor was obtained from a man aged 25-40 years who received the YFV17D yellow fever vaccine. CDR3 nucleotide sequence: TGTGCCACAGACGTACCTACGGGCGAGCAGTACTTC. This encodes CATDVPTGEQYF. The variable domain in full, with the rest retrieved from reference TRBV28 and TRBJ2-7, is DVKVTQSSRYLVKRTGEKVFLECVQDMDHENMFWYRQDPGLGLRLIYFSYDVKMKEKGDIPEGYSVSREKKERFSLILESASTNQTSMYLCATDVPTGEQYFGPGTRLTVT.